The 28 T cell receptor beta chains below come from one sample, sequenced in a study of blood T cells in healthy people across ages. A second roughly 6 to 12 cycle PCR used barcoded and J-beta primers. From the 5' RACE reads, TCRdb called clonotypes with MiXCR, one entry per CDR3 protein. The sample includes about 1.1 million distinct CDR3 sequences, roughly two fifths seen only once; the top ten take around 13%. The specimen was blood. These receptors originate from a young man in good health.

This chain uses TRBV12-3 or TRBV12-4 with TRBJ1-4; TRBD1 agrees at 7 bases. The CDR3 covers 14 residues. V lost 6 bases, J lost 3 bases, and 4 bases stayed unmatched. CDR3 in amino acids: CASRPQGANEKLFF. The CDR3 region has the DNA TGTGCCAGCAGGCCCCAGGGGGCTAATGAAAAACTGTTTTTT.

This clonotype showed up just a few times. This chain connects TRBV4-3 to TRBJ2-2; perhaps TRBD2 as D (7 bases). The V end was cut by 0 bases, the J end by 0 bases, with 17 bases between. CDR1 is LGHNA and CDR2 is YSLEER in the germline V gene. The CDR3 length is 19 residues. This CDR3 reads CASSQDPGEGIANTGELFF. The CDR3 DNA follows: TGCGCCAGCAGCCAAGACCCAGGGGAGGGGATCGCGAACACCGGGGAGCTGTTTTTT.

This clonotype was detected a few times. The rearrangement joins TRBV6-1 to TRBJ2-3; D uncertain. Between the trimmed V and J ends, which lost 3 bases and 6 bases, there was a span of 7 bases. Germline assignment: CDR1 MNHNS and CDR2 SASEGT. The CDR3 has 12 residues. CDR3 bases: TGTGCCAGCAGTGAGGACCTGGATACGCAGTATTTT. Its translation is CASSEDLDTQYF.

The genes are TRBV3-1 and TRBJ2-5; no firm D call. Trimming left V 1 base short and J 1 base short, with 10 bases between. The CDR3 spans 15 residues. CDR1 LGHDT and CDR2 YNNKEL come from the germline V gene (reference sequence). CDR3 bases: TGTGCCAGCAGCCAAGGTTTTCTAGGCCAAGAGACCCAGTACTTC. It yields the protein CASSQGFLGQETQYF.

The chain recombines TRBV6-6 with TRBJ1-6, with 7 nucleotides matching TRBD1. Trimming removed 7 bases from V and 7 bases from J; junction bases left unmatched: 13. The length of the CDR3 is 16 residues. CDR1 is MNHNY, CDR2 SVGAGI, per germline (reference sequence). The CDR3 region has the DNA TGTGCCAGCACTAGTCAACAGGGGAGTAAGAATTCACCCCTCCACTTT. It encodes CASTSQQGSKNSPLHF.

CDR3: CAWNRGAYEQYF. In DNA, the CDR3 is TGTGCCTGGAACAGGGGGGCCTACGAGCAGTACTTC. This sequence joins TRBV30 and TRBJ2-7, with 8 bases matching TRBD1. V shed 4 bases, J shed 2 bases, and the junction held 1 base outside the gene matches. The CDR3 consists of 12 residues. The germline V gene encodes CDR1 GTSNPN and CDR2 SVGIG (reference sequence).

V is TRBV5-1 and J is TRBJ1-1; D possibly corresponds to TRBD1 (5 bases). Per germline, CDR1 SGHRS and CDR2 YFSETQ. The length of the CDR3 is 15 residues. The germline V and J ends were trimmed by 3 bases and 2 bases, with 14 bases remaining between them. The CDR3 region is CASSWATGRNTEAFF. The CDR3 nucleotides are TGCGCCAGCAGCTGGGCCACGGGGCGAAACACTGAAGCTTTCTTT.

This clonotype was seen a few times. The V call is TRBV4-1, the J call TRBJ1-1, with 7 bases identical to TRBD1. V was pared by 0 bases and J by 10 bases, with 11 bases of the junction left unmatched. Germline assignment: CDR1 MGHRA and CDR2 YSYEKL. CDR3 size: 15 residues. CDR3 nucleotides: TGCGCCAGCAGCCAAGAGGGTTTTGTTGGGGACAGAGCTTTCTTT. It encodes CASSQEGFVGDRAFF.

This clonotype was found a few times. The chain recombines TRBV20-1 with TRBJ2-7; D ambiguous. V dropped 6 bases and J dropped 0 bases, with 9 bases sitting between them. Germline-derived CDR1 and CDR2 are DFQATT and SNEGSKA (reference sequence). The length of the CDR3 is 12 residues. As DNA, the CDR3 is TGCAGTGCCGGACGGAGCTCCTACGAGCAGTACTTC. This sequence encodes CSAGRSSYEQYF.

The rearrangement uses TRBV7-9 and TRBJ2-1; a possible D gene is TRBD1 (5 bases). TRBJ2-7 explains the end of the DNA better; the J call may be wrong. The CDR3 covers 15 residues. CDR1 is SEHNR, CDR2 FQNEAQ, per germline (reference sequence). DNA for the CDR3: TGTGCCAGCAGCTTAGGCATAGGGGAATACAATGAGCAGTACTTC. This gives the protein CASSLGIGEYNEQYF.

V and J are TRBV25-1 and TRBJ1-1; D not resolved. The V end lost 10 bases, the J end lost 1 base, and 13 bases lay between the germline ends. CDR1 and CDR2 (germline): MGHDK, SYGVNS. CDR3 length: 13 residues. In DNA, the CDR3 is TGTGCCACCCTCGGACGGACGAACACTGAAGCTTTCTTT. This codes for CATLGRTNTEAFF.

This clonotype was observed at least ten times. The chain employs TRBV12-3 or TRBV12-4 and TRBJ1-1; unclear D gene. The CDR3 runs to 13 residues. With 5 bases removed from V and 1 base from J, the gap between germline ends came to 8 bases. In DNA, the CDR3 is TGTGCCAGCAGTGACCCGGGGAACACTGAAGCTTTCTTT. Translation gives CASSDPGNTEAFF.

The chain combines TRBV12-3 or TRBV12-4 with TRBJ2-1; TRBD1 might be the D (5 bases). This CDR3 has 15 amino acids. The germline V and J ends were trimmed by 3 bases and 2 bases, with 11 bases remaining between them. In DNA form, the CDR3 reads TGTGCCAGCAGTTTGCTGCAGGGCCCCTACAATGAGCAGTTCTTC. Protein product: CASSLLQGPYNEQFF.

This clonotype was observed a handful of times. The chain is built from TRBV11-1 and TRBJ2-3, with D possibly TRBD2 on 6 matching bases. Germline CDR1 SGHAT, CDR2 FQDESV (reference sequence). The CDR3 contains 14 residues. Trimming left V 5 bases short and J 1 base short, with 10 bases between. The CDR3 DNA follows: TGTGCCAGCAGCACCTGGGGGGGCACAGATACGCAGTATTTT. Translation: CASSTWGGTDTQYF.

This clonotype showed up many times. In DNA, the CDR3 is TGTGCCAGCAGTCCATACTACGAGCAGTACTTC. Encoded protein: CASSPYYEQYF. V gene TRBV6-6 combines with J gene TRBJ2-7; no definite D call. V was trimmed by 5 bases and J by 3 bases, leaving 5 bases between them. Germline V lookup: CDR1 MNHNY, CDR2 SVGAGI (reference sequence). The CDR3 sequence is 11 residues long.

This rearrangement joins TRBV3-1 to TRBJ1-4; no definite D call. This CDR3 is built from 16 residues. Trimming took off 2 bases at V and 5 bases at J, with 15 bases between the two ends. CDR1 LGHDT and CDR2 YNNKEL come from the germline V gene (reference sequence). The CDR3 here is CASSQLSKASNEKLFF. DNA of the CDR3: TGTGCCAGCAGCCAACTTTCGAAGGCCAGCAATGAAAAACTGTTTTTT.

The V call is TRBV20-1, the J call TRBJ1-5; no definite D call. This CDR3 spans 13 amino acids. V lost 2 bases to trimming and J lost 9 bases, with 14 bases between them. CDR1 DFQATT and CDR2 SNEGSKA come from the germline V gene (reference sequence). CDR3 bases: TGCAGTGCTAGACACTCAGGTTTAACGCCCCAGCATTTT. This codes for CSARHSGLTPQHF.

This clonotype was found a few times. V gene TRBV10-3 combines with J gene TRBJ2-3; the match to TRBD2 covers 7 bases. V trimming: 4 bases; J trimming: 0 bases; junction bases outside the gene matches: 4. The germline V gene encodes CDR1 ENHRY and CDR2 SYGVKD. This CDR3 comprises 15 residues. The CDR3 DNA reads TGTGCCATCAGTGTCCAGCGGGGTAGCACAGATACGCAGTATTTT. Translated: CAISVQRGSTDTQYF.

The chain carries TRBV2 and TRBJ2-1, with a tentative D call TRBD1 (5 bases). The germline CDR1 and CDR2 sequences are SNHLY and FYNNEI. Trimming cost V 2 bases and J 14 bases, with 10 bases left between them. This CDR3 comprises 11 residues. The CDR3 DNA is TGTGCCAGCAGTGAAAGGGGTTACGAGTTCTTC. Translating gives CASSERGYEFF.

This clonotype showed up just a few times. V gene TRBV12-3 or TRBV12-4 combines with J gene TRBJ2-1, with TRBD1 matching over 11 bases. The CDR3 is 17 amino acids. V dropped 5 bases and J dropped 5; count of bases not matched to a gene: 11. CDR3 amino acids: CASSRSLDRGLNNEQFF. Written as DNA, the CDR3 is TGTGCCAGCAGTCGATCGTTGGACAGGGGGCTAAACAATGAGCAGTTCTTC.

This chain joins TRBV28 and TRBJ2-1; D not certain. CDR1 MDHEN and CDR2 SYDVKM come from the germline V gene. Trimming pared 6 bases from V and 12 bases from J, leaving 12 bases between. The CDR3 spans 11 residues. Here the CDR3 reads CASSPRLGQFF. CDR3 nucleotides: TGTGCCAGCAGCCCTCGGCTGGGGCAGTTCTTC.

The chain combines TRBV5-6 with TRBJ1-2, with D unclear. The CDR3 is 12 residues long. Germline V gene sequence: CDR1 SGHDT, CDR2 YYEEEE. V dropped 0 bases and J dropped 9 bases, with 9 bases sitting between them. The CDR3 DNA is TGTGCCAGCAGCTTGGGGGTATTGAGCTACACCTTC. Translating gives CASSLGVLSYTF.

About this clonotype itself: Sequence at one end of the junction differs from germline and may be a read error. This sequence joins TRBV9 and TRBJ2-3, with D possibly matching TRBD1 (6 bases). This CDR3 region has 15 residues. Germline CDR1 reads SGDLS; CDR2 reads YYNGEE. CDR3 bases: TGTGCCAACAGCTCAGGACAGTCTCTCACAGATACGCAGTATTTT. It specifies CANSSGQSLTDTQYF.

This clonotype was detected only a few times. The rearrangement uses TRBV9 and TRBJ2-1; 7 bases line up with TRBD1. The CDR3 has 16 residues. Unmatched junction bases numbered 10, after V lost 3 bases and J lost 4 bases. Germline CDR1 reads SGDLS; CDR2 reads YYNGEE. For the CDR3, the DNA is TGTGCCAGCAGCGCTGATGACAGGGACAATTACAATGAGCAGTTCTTC. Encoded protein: CASSADDRDNYNEQFF.

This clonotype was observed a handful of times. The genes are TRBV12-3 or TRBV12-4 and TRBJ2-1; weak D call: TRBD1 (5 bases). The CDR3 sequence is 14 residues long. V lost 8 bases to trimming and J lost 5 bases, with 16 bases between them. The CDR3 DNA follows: TGTGCCAGCGATGGGGCAGGCGCCAACAATGAGCAGTTCTTC. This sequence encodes CASDGAGANNEQFF.

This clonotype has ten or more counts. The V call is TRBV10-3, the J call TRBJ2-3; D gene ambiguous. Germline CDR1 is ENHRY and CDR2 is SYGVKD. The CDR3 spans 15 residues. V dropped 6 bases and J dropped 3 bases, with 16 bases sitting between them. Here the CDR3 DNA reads TGTGCCATCAGGGGCCACCAATTGACAACAGATACGCAGTATTTT. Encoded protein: CAIRGHQLTTDTQYF.

CDR3 loop: CASSQGAQRTTSTDTQYF. CDR3 bases: TGTGCCAGCAGCCAAGGGGCCCAGCGGACTACTAGCACAGATACGCAGTATTTT. The V gene is TRBV14, the J gene TRBJ2-3, with a weak D call TRBD2 (6 bases). V was trimmed by 1 base and J by 0 bases, leaving 17 bases between them. This CDR3 region has 18 residues. Germline V gene data show CDR1 as SGHDN and CDR2 as FVKESK. The whole variable domain, remainder taken from reference TRBV14 and TRBJ2-3, is EAGVTQFPSHSVIEKGQTVTLRCDPISGHDNLYWYRRVMGKEIKFLLHFVKESKQDESGMPNNRFLAERTGGTYSTLKVQPAELEDSGVYFCASSQGAQRTTSTDTQYFGPGTRLTVL.

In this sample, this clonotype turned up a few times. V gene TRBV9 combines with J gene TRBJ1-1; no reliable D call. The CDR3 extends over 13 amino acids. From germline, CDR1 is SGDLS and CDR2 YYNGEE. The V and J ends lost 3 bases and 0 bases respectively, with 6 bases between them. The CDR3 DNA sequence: TGTGCCAGCAGCGGATATATGAACACTGAAGCTTTCTTT. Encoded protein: CASSGYMNTEAFF.